The source of this T cell receptor (beta chain) is a study of T cell responses to AZD1222 COVID-19 vaccine. The study, taken as a whole, reports: Researchers report vaccine-associated CD4 TCRs spanning spike, with dominance at 160-218 and 743-854. The breadth and depth of Spike-specific TCRs increased once two AZD1222 doses had been given.

The CDR3 has 12 amino acids. Germline values: CDR1 MNHEY, CDR2 SMNVEV (reference sequence). V shed 6 bases and J shed 0 bases, with 2 bases lying between them. Note on this clone: Its cognate antigen is unknown.

Libraries were prepared by immunoSEQ multiplex PCR; TCRdb keeps only in-frame clonotypes and omits some of them. The sample includes 150,000 to 200,000 clones, 85% to 90% seen only once; the top ten take 5.5%. The specimen comprised peripheral blood, sampled on day 0 of AZD1222 vaccination. This chain links TRBV27 with TRBJ2-2; D uncertain. The sequence was obtained from an adult in good health. The CDR3 nucleotides are TGTGCCAGCAGCACGAACACCGGGGAGCTGTTTTTT. It is translated as CASSTNTGELFF.